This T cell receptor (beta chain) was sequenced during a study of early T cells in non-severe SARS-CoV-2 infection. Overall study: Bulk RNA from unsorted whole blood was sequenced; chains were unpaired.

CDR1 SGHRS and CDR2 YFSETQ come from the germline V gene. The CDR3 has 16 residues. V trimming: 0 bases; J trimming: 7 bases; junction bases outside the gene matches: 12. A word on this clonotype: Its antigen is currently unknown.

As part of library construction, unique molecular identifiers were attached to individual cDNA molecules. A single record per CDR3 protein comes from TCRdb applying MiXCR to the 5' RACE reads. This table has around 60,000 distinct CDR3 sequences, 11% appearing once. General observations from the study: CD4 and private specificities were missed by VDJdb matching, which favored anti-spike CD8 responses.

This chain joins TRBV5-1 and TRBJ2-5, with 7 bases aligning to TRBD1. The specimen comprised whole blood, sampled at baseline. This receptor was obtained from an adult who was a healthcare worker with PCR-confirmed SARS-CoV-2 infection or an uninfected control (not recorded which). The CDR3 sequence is CASSLAGTARAVTQYF. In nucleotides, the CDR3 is TGCGCCAGCAGCTTGGCCGGGACAGCTAGGGCAGTGACCCAGTACTTC.